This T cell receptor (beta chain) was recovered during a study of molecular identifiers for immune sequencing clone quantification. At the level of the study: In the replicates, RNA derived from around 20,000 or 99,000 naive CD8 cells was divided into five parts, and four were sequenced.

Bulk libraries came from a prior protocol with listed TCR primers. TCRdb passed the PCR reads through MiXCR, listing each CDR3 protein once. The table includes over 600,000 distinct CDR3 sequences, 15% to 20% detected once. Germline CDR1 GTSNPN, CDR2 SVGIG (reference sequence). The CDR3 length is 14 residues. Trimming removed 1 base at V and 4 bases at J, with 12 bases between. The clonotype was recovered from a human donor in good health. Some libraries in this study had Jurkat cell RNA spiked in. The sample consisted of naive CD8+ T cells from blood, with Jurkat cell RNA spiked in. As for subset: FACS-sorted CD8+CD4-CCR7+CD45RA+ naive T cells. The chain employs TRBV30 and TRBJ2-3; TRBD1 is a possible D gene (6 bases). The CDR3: CAWSAQGIPDTQYF. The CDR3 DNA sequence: TGTGCCTGGAGTGCACAGGGAATCCCAGATACGCAGTATTTT.